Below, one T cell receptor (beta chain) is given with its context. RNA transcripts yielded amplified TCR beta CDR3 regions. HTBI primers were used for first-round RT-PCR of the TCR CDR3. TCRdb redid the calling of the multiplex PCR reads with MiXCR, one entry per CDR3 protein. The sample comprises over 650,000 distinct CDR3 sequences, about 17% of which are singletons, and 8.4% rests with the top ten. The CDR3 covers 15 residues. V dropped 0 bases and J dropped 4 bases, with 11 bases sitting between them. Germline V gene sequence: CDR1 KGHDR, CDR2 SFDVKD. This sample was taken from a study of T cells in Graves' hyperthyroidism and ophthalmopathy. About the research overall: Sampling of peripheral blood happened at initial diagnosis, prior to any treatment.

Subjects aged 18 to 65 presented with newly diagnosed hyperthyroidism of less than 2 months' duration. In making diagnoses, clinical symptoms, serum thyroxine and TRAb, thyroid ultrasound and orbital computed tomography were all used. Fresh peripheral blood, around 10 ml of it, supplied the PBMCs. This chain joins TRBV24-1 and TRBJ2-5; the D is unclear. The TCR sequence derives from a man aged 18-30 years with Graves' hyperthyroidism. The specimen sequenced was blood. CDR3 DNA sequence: TGTGCCACCAGTGATTTGCCTTCTATCTCAGAGACCCAGTACTTC. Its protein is CATSDLPSISETQYF.